This T cell receptor beta chain was recovered during a study of shared clonotypes between healthy human individuals. CDR1 and CDR2 (germline): SGHTA, FQGNSA. This CDR3 is built from 15 residues. Between the trimmed V and J ends, which lost 1 base and 2 bases, there was a span of 12 bases. Sequencing used immunoSEQ multiplex PCR; TCRdb keeps in-frame clones, though not all of them. The profile covers some 2,000,000 clones, with nearly 97% appearing a single time and roughly 0.13% taken by the ten largest. The specimen was naive CD4+ T cells sorted from blood. Stated subset: CD45RA+ positively selected. The rearrangement joins TRBV7-2 to TRBJ2-7; D is perhaps TRBD2 (6 bases). The clonotype was recovered from a man aged 18-30 years in good health. CDR3 region: CASSLDGLPAYEQYF. In DNA, the CDR3 is TGTGCCAGCAGCTTAGATGGACTACCAGCCTACGAGCAGTACTTC.